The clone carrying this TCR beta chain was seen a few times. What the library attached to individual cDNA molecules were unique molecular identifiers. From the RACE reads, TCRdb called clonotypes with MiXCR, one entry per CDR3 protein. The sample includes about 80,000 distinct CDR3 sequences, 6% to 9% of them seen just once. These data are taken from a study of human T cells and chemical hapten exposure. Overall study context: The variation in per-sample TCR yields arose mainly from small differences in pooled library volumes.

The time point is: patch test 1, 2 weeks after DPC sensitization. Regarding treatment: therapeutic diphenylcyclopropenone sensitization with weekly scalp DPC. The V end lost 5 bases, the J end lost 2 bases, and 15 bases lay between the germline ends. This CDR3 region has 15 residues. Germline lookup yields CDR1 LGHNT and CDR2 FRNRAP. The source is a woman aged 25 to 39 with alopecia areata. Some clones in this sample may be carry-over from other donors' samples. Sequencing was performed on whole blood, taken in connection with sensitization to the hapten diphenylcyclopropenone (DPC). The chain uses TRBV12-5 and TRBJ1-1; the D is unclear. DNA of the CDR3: TGTGCTAGTGGTCTATCTGAAATCCTCAACACTGAAGCTTTCTTT. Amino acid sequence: CASGLSEILNTEAFF.